The T cell receptor beta chain under discussion was sequenced for a study of cytomegalovirus exposure and HLA in healthy donors. Here immunoSEQ multiplex PCR was the method, and the copy in TCRdb shows in-frame clones only, minus some. The sample includes more than 90,000 clones, 88% seen only once; the top ten take about 1.7%. The V gene's germline CDR1 is LNHDA and CDR2 SQIVND (reference sequence). V lost 6 bases to trimming and J lost 7 bases; unmatched junction nucleotides: 13. CDR3 length: 15 residues. The chain has TRBV19 and TRBJ2-3, with 7 nucleotides matching TRBD1. The TCR comes from a man aged 18-30 years in good health and CMV-seronegative. Sample: PBMCs. CDR3 bases: TGTGCCAGTAGGATTTTTAGGGGGCCACCGAATACGCAGTATTTT. Translating gives CASRIFRGPPNTQYF. Using reference TRBV19 and TRBJ2-3 for the parts outside the CDR3, the full variable domain is DGGITQSPKYLFRKEGQNVTLSCEQNLNHDAMYWYRQDPGQGLRLIYYSQIVNDFQKGDIAEGYSVSREKKESFPLTVTSAQKNPTAFYLCASRIFRGPPNTQYFGPGTRLTVL.